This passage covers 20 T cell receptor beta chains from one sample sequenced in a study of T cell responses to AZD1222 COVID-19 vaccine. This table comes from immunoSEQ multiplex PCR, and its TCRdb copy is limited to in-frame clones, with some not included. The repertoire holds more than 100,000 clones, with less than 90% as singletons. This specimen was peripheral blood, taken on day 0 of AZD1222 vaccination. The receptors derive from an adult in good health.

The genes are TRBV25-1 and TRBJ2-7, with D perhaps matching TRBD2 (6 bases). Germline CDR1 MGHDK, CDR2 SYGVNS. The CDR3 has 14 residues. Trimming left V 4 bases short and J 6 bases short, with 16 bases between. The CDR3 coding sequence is TGTGCCAGCAGTGTGTGGGGGGAAGGGGTCGAGCAGTACTTC. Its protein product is CASSVWGEGVEQYF.

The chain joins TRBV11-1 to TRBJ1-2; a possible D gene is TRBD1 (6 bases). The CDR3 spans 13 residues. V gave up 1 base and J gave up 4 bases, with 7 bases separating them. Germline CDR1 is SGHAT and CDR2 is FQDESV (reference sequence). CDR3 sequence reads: CASSLEGGYGYTF. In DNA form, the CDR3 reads TGTGCCAGCAGCTTAGAGGGGGGCTATGGCTACACCTTC.

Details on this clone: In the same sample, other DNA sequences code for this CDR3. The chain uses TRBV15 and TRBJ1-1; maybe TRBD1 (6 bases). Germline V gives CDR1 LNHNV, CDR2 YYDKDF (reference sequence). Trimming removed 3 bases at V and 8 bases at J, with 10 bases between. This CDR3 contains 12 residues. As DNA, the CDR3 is TGTGCCACCAGCAGGGGGGGCCCCGAAGCTTTCTTT. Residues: CATSRGGPEAFF.

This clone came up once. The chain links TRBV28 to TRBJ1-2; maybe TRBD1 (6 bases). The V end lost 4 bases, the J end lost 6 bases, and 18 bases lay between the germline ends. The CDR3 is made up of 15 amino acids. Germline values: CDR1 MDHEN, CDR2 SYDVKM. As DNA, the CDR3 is TGTGCCAGCAGTTCCCGTGGGCAGGGGATGGATGGCTACACCTTC. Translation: CASSSRGQGMDGYTF.

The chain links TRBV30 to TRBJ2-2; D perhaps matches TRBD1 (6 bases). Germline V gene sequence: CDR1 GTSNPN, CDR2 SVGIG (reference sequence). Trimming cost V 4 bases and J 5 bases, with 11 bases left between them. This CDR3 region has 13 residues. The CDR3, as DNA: TGTGCCTGGAACAGGGTCGGGACCGGGGAGCTGTTTTTT. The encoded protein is CAWNRVGTGELFF.

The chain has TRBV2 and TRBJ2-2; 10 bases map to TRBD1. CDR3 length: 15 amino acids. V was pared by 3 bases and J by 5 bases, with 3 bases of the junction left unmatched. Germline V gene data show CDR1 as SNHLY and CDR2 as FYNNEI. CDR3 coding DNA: TGTGCCAGCAGTGAGACAGGGGGCTTTACCGGGGAGCTGTTTTTT. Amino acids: CASSETGGFTGELFF.

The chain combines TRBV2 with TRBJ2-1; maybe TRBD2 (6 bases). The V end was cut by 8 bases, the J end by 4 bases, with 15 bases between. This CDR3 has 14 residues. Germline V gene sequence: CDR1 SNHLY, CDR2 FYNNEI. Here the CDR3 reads CASPFSGGYNEQFF. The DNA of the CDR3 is TGTGCCAGCCCTTTTAGCGGAGGATACAATGAGCAGTTCTTC.

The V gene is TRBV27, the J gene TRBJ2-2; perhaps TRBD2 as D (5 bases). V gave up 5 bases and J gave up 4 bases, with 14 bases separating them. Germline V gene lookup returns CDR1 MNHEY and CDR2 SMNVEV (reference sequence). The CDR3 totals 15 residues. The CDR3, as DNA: TGTGCCAGCAGTCCAAGCGACTACCCCACCGGGGAGCTGTTTTTT. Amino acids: CASSPSDYPTGELFF.

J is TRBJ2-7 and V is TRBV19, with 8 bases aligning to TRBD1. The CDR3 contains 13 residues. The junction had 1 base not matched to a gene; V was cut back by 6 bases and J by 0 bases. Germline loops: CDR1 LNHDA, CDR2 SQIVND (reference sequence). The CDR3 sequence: CASSGQGSYEQYF. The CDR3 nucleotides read TGTGCCAGTAGCGGACAGGGCTCCTACGAGCAGTACTTC.

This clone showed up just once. CDR3 sequence reads: CASGKGGSSSYEQYF. The CDR3 bases are TGTGCCAGCGGAAAAGGGGGCTCGAGCTCCTACGAGCAGTACTTC. V is TRBV27 and J is TRBJ2-7; TRBD1 agrees at 7 bases. This CDR3 is built from 15 residues. Trimming removed 8 bases from V and 0 bases from J; junction bases left unmatched: 10. CDR1 is MNHEY, CDR2 SMNVEV, per germline (reference sequence).

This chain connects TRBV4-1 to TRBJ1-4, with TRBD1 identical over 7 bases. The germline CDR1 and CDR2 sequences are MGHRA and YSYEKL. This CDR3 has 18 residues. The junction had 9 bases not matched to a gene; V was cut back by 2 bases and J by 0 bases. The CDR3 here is CASSQYLGTATTNEKLFF. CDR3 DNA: TGCGCCAGCAGCCAATATTTGGGGACAGCGACAACTAATGAAAAACTGTTTTTT.

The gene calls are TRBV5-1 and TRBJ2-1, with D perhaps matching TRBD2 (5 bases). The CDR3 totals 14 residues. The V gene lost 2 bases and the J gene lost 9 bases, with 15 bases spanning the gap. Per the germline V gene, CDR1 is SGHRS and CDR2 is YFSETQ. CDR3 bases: TGCGCCAGCAGCTTAGCGGCTGCGGGTAGTGAGCAGTTCTTC. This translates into CASSLAAAGSEQFF.

In nucleotides, the CDR3 is TGTGCCAGCAGTTCACCTACCGGGACAGGGTCCTACGAGCAGTACTTC. Protein sequence: CASSSPTGTGSYEQYF. The chain is built from TRBV28 and TRBJ2-7, with 9 bases matching TRBD1. Germline V gene lookup returns CDR1 MDHEN and CDR2 SYDVKM. V gave up 4 bases and J gave up 1 base; unmatched junction bases: 8. The CDR3 is 16 amino acids.

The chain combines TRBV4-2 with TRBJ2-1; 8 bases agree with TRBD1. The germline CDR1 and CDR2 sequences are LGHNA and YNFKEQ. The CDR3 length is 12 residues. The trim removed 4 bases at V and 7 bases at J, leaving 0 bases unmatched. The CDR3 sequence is CASSRTGNEQFF. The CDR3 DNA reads TGTGCCAGCAGCCGGACAGGGAATGAGCAGTTCTTC.

CDR3 nucleotide sequence: TGTGCCAGCAGCCACCGGGACAGGGAGTATGGCTACACCTTC. Translated, it gives CASSHRDREYGYTF. The gene calls are TRBV3-1 (or the pseudogene TRBV3-2) and TRBJ1-2; 9 bases map to TRBD1. CDR3 length: 14 residues. CDR1 is LGHDT, CDR2 YNNKEL, per germline (reference sequence). V was pared by 3 bases and J by 5 bases, with 4 bases of the junction left unmatched.

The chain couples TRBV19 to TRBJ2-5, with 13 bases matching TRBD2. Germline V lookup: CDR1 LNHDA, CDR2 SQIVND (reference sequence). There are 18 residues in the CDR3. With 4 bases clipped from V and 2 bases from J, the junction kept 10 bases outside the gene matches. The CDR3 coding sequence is TGTGCCAGTAGTAACCGACTAGCGGGAGGAGGTGGGCAAGAGACCCAGTACTTC. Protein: CASSNRLAGGGGQETQYF. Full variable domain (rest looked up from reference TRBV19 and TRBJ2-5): DGGITQSPKYLFRKEGQNVTLSCEQNLNHDAMYWYRQDPGQGLRLIYYSQIVNDFQKGDIAEGYSVSREKKESFPLTVTSAQKNPTAFYLCASSNRLAGGGGQETQYFGPGTRLLVL.

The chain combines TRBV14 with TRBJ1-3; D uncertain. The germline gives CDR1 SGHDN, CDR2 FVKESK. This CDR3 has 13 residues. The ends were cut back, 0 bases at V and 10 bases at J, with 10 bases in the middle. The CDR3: CASSQDLGGTIYF. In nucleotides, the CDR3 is TGTGCCAGCAGCCAAGATCTCGGAGGGACCATATATTTT. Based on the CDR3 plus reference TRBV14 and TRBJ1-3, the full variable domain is EAGVTQFPSHSVIEKGQTVTLRCDPISGHDNLYWYRRVMGKEIKFLLHFVKESKQDESGMPNNRFLAERTGGTYSTLKVQPAELEDSGVYFCASSQDLGGTIYFGEGSWLTVV.

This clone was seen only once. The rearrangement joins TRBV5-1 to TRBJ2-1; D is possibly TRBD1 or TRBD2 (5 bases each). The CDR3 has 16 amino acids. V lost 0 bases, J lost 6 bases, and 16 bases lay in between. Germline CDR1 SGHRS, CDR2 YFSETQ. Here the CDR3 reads CASSLEPGPGGNEQFF. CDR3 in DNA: TGCGCCAGCAGCTTGGAACCGGGGCCCGGTGGCAATGAGCAGTTCTTC.

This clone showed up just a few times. The CDR3 region has the DNA TGTGCCAGTAGTATGCCCGCGAGAGACTATGGCTACACCTTC. It yields the protein CASSMPARDYGYTF. The rearrangement joins TRBV19 to TRBJ1-2, with D uncertain. This CDR3 is 14 amino acids long. V dropped 3 bases and J dropped 3 bases, with 11 bases sitting between them. Germline assignment: CDR1 LNHDA and CDR2 SQIVND (reference sequence).

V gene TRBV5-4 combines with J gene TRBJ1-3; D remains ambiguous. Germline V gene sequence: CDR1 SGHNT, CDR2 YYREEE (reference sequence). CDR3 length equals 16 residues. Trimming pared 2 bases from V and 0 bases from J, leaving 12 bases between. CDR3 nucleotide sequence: TGTGCCAGCAGCTTACGGACCGTTAGCTCTGGAAACACCATATATTTT. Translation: CASSLRTVSSGNTIYF. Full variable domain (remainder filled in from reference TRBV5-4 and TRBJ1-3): ETGVTQSPTHLIKTRGQQVTLRCSSQSGHNTVSWYQQALGQGPQFIFQYYREEENGRGNFPPRFSGLQFPNYSSELNVNALELDDSALYLCASSLRTVSSGNTIYFGEGSWLTVV.